This T cell receptor (beta chain) was sequenced for a study of T cell clusters in autoimmune cytopenias. Findings and limits, study-wide: The cluster-lack signature was not seen for secondary cytopenia versus chronic lymphocytic leukemia. Active autoimmune hepatitis patients had roughly 2.7-fold fewer exclusive TRB clusters than healthy donors. Clustering suggested that physiological T cell clusters were missing in primary autoimmune cytopenia patients.

Tens of thousands of genome equivalents of blood DNA were amplified for TRB. One tube held mixed TRB-A and TRB-B primer pools for touch-down PCR. One entry per CDR3 protein, without DNA, is what TCRdb gives after re-calling the multiplex PCR reads. The sample data list thousands of distinct CDR3 sequences. Judged by frequency, this clonotype is medium-sized. Its antigen remains unknown. The germline V gene encodes CDR1 SQVTM and CDR2 ANQGSEA. The length of the CDR3 is 11 residues. Sequenced material: peripheral blood. The TCR sequence derives from a human donor with an autoimmune cytopenia or autoimmune hepatitis (not recorded which). The chain employs TRBV29-1 and TRBJ2-7. CDR3 protein: CSAGYSYEQYF.